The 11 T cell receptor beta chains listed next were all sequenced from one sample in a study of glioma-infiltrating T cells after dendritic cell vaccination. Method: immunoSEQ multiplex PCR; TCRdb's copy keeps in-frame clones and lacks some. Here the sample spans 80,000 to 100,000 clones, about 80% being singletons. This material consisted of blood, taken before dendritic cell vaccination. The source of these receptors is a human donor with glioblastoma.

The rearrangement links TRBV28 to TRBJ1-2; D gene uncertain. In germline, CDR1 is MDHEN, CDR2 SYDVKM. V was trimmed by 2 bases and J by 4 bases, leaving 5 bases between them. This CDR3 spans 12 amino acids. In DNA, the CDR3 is TGTGCCAGCAGTTTAGGACTCTATGGCTACACCTTC. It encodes CASSLGLYGYTF.

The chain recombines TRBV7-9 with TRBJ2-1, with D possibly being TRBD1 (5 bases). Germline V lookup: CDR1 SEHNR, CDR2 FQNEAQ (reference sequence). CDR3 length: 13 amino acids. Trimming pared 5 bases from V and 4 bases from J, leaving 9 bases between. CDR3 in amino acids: CASSNAGYNEQFF. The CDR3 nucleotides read TGTGCCAGCAGCAACGCAGGGTACAATGAGCAGTTCTTC. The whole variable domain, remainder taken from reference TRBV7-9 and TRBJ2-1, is DTGVSQNPRHKITKRGQNVTFRCDPISEHNRLYWYRQTLGQGPEFLTYFQNEAQLEKSRLLSDRFSAERPKGSFSTLEIQRTEQGDSAMYLCASSNAGYNEQFFGPGTRLTVL.

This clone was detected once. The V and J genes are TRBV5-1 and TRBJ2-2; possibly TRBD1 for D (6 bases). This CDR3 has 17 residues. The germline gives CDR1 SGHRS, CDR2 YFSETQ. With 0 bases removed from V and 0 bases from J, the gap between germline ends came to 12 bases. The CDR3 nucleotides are TGCGCCAGCAGCTTGGCCATCGGGACAACGAACACCGGGGAGCTGTTTTTT. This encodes CASSLAIGTTNTGELFF.

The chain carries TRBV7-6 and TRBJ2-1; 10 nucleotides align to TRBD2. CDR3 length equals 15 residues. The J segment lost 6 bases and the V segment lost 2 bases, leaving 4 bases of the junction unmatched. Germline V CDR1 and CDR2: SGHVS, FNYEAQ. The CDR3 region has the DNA TGTGCCAGCAGCTTACTAGCGGGAGCGATCAATGAGCAGTTCTTC. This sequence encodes CASSLLAGAINEQFF.

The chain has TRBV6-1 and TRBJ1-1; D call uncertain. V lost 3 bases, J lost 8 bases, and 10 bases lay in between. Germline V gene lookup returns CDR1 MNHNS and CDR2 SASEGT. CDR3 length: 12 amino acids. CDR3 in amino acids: CASSDSGPEAFF. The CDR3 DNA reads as TGTGCCAGCAGTGATAGCGGGCCCGAAGCTTTCTTT.

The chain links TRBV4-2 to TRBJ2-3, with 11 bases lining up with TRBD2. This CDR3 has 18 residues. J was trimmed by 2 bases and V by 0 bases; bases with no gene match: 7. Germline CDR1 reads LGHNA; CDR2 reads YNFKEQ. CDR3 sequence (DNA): TGTGCCAGCAGCCAAGAGCTCGGGACTAGCGGATACACAGATACGCAGTATTTT. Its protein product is CASSQELGTSGYTDTQYF.

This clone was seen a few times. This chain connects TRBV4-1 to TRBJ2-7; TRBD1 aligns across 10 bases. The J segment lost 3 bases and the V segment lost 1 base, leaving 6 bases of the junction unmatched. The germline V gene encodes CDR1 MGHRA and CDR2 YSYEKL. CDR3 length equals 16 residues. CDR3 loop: CASSQGARTGGYEQYF. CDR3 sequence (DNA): TGCGCCAGCAGCCAAGGAGCCCGGACAGGGGGCTACGAGCAGTACTTC.

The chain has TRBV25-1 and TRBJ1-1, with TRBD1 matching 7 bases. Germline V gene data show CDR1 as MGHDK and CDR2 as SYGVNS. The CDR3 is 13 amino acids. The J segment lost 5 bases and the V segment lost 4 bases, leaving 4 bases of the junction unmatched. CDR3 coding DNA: TGTGCCAGCAGTGTTACAGGGGAGACTGAAGCTTTCTTT. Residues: CASSVTGETEAFF.

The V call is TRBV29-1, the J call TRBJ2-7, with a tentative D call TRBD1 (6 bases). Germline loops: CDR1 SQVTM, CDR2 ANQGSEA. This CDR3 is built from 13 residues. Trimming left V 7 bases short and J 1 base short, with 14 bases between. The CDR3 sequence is CSGLETGSYEQYF. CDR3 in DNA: TGCAGCGGTCTGGAGACAGGATCCTACGAGCAGTACTTC.

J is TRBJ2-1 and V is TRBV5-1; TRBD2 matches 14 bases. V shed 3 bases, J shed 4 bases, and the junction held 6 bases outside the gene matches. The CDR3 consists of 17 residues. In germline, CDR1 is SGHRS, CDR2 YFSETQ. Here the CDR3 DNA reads TGCGCCAGCAGCTCCGGACTAGCGGGAGGACGATACAATGAGCAGTTCTTC. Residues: CASSSGLAGGRYNEQFF.

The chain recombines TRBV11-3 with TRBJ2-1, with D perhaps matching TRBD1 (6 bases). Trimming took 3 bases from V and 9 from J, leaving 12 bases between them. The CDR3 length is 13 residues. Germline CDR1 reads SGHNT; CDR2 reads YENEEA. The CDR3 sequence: CASSFRDKLEQFF. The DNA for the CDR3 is TGTGCCAGCAGCTTCCGGGACAAACTTGAGCAGTTCTTC. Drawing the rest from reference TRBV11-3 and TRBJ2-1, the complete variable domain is EAGVVQSPRYKIIEKKQPVAFWCNPISGHNTLYWYLQNLGQGPELLIRYENEEAVDDSQLPKDRFSAERLKGVDSTLKIQPAELGDSAVYLCASSFRDKLEQFFGPGTRLTVL.